These T cell receptor beta chains were read from a single sample in a study of blood T cell repertoires in COVID-19. Libraries were prepared by immunoSEQ multiplex PCR; TCRdb keeps only in-frame clonotypes and omits some of them. The sample has about 150,000 clones; about 87% are singletons. The sample was peripheral blood. The receptor set was obtained from a human donor in a cohort sampled during active COVID-19. The CDR3 runs from the conserved cysteine through the conserved F or W. The order of the fields is J gene, V gene, CDR3 protein.

j_gene: TRBJ2-2; v_gene: TRBV11-2; CDR3aa: CASGKAAVNTGELFF
j_gene: TRBJ1-1; v_gene: TRBV9; CDR3aa: CASSVGTGRTEAFF
j_gene: TRBJ1-1; v_gene: TRBV12-3/TRBV12-4; CDR3aa: CASSPRQYTEAFF
j_gene: TRBJ2-2; v_gene: TRBV27; CDR3aa: CASRIRDRGAGELFF
j_gene: TRBJ1-1; v_gene: TRBV11-3; CDR3aa: CASSRRGLNTEAFF
j_gene: TRBJ1-3; v_gene: TRBV24-1; CDR3aa: CATTPRPRTDGNTIYF
j_gene: TRBJ2-1; v_gene: TRBV6-2/TRBV6-3; CDR3aa: CASSAGTSVYNEQFF
j_gene: TRBJ1-2; v_gene: TRBV30; CDR3aa: CAWSGAGLNGYTF
j_gene: TRBJ1-2; v_gene: TRBV7-2; CDR3aa: CASSLTGTDYGYTF
j_gene: TRBJ2-3; v_gene: TRBV28; CDR3aa: CASSPYTDTQYF
j_gene: TRBJ1-1; v_gene: TRBV27; CDR3aa: CASSLRSFPNTEAFF
j_gene: TRBJ2-3; v_gene: TRBV19; CDR3aa: CASSIVTSKDTQYF
j_gene: TRBJ1-1; v_gene: TRBV6-2/TRBV6-3; CDR3aa: CASSYSGGGTEAFF
j_gene: TRBJ1-4; v_gene: TRBV6-6; CDR3aa: CASSSGSRTTNEKLFF
j_gene: TRBJ2-3; v_gene: TRBV5-4; CDR3aa: CASSRGEWGTDTQYF
j_gene: TRBJ2-2; v_gene: TRBV3-1/TRBV3-2; CDR3aa: CASSQATGWLFF
j_gene: TRBJ1-1; v_gene: TRBV3-1/TRBV3-2; CDR3aa: CASSHRQGAGMNTEAFF
j_gene: TRBJ2-1; v_gene: TRBV7-2; CDR3aa: CASKPASLSYNEQFF
j_gene: TRBJ2-5; v_gene: TRBV11-1; CDR3aa: CASSPNGGRGETQYF
j_gene: TRBJ1-3; v_gene: TRBV9; CDR3aa: CASSVIPVSGNTIYF
j_gene: TRBJ2-5; v_gene: TRBV15; CDR3aa: CATSREDRPEGTQYF
j_gene: TRBJ2-7; v_gene: TRBV27; CDR3aa: CASSSLLAGELYEQYF
j_gene: TRBJ2-1; v_gene: TRBV3-1/TRBV3-2; CDR3aa: CASSRGAGGEQFF
j_gene: TRBJ2-2; v_gene: TRBV11-3; CDR3aa: CASSSDRVSAGELFF
j_gene: TRBJ2-1; v_gene: TRBV15; CDR3aa: CATSRRTGYGNEQFF
j_gene: TRBJ1-1; v_gene: TRBV9; CDR3aa: CASSGTGDTEAFF
j_gene: TRBJ1-1; v_gene: TRBV18; CDR3aa: CASSPTRVNEAFF
j_gene: TRBJ2-2; v_gene: TRBV18; CDR3aa: CASSFTRYTGELFF
j_gene: TRBJ1-2; v_gene: TRBV7-9; CDR3aa: CASSLGGQGYTF
j_gene: TRBJ2-1; v_gene: TRBV5-8; CDR3aa: CASSWDRDSYNEQFF
j_gene: TRBJ1-1; v_gene: TRBV6-5; CDR3aa: CASSDSQGANTEAFF
j_gene: TRBJ1-4; v_gene: TRBV30; CDR3aa: CASKARAHEKLFF
j_gene: TRBJ1-2; v_gene: TRBV6-6; CDR3aa: CASTALNYGYTF
j_gene: TRBJ1-1; v_gene: TRBV27; CDR3aa: CASRPTGIRFVNTEAFF
j_gene: TRBJ2-5; v_gene: TRBV5-1; CDR3aa: CASSLGTQAQETQYF
j_gene: TRBJ1-6; v_gene: TRBV2; CDR3aa: CASRQSYNSPLHF
j_gene: TRBJ1-1; v_gene: TRBV19; CDR3aa: CASSGDRLNTEAFF
j_gene: TRBJ2-7; v_gene: TRBV6-1; CDR3aa: CASRSGTGRYEQYF
j_gene: TRBJ2-3; v_gene: TRBV7-9; CDR3aa: CASSRTGGTDTQYF
j_gene: TRBJ2-5; v_gene: TRBV3-1/TRBV3-2; CDR3aa: CASSQEARRLGTQYF
j_gene: TRBJ1-1; v_gene: TRBV11-2; CDR3aa: CASSSGLSHHEAFF